The 25 T cell receptor beta chains below all came from one sample that was sequenced in a study of blood T cell repertoires in COVID-19. The assay was immunoSEQ multiplex PCR, and TCRdb's table has in-frame clones only and misses some. The sample records a few hundred thousand clones, roughly 90% being singletons. What was sequenced was peripheral blood. The receptors come from a man aged 25-45 years who had recovered from COVID-19.

This chain connects TRBV13 to TRBJ2-7; 8 nucleotides line up with TRBD1. The CDR3 runs 15 residues. The J segment lost 7 bases and the V segment lost 6 bases, leaving 14 bases of the junction unmatched. Per germline, CDR1 PRHDT and CDR2 FYEKMQ (reference sequence). The CDR3 spells CASSFGGTGGREQYF. In DNA form, the CDR3 reads TGTGCCAGCAGTTTTGGCGGGACAGGCGGACGAGAGCAGTACTTC.

This chain links TRBV4-1 with TRBJ2-7; tentatively, D is TRBD1 (7 bases). The CDR3 has 16 residues. In germline, CDR1 is MGHRA, CDR2 YSYEKL. Trimming shortened V by 3 bases and J by 6 bases, and 21 bases separated the two germline ends. The CDR3 spells CASSQAPGGRNGEQYF. CDR3 DNA sequence: TGCGCCAGCAGCCAGGCGCCAGGGGGGAGGAACGGCGAGCAGTACTTC.

Concerning this clone itself: The junction shows a germline mismatch at one end, possibly a read error. V is TRBV7-2 and J is TRBJ2-3, with a possible D match to TRBD1 (6 bases). The CDR3 sequence is 15 residues long. Germline lookup yields CDR1 SGHTA and CDR2 FQGNSA. As DNA, the CDR3 is TGTGCCAGCAGTTTAGACAGGAGCCCCACAGATACGCAGTATTTT. It translates to CASSLDRSPTDTQYF. Complete variable domain (other parts from reference TRBV7-2 and TRBJ2-3): GAGVSQSPSNKVTEKGKDVELRCDPISGHTALYWYRQSLGQGLEFLIYFQGNSAPDKSGLPSDRFSAERTGGSVSTLTIQRTQQEDSAVYLCASSLDRSPTDTQYFGPGTRLTVL.

This clone was observed once. The chain links TRBV9 to TRBJ2-2; 9 positions agree with TRBD1. Germline V CDR1 and CDR2: SGDLS, YYNGEE. V trimming: 0 bases; J trimming: 5 bases; junction bases outside the gene matches: 11. The CDR3 consists of 18 residues. DNA for the CDR3: TGTGCCAGCAGCGTAGGGCACCGGGACAGGGAGGGGACCGGGGAGCTGTTTTTT. Its protein product is CASSVGHRDREGTGELFF.

The genes are TRBV27 and TRBJ1-2; the match to TRBD1 covers 10 bases. The length of the CDR3 is 14 residues. Germline lookup yields CDR1 MNHEY and CDR2 SMNVEV (reference sequence). The junction had 7 bases not matched to a gene; V was cut back by 6 bases and J by 6 bases. CDR3 nucleotides: TGTGCCAGCAGGGAGACAGGGGGCGAGGATGGCTACACCTTC. Protein sequence: CASRETGGEDGYTF.

This clone occurred a few times. V gene TRBV27 combines with J gene TRBJ1-5, with a possible D match to TRBD1 (6 bases). CDR3 length equals 15 residues. V lost 8 bases and J 1 base, leaving 15 bases between the germline ends. CDR1 is MNHEY and CDR2 is SMNVEV in the germline V gene (reference sequence). CDR3 loop: CASGRDGQSNQPQHF. CDR3 nucleotides: TGTGCCAGCGGGAGGGATGGACAGAGCAATCAGCCCCAGCATTTT.

For the CDR3, the DNA is TGTGCCAGCAGTTATATTACAGGGGCAACTAATGAAAAACTGTTTTTT. This sequence encodes CASSYITGATNEKLFF. This sequence joins TRBV5-6 and TRBJ1-4; 7 bases match TRBD1. This CDR3 is built from 16 residues. Trimming at V came to 5 bases and at J to 0 bases, leaving 7 bases not matched to a gene. Germline assignment: CDR1 SGHDT and CDR2 YYEEEE.

The rearrangement links TRBV3-1 (or the pseudogene TRBV3-2) to TRBJ2-3, with no clear D. V lost 8 bases and J 0 bases, leaving 12 bases between the germline ends. Germline loops: CDR1 LGHDT, CDR2 YNNKEL (reference sequence). The CDR3 runs to 14 residues. Written as DNA, the CDR3 is TGTGCCAGCGGCCCCTTCCCTAGCACAGATACGCAGTATTTT. This sequence encodes CASGPFPSTDTQYF.

This chain connects TRBV19 to TRBJ2-1; TRBD1 agrees at 7 bases. The germline gives CDR1 LNHDA, CDR2 SQIVND (reference sequence). V lost 7 bases to trimming and J lost 4 bases; unmatched junction nucleotides: 4. The CDR3 loop spans 13 amino acids. CDR3 residues: CASKGQIYNEQFF. In DNA form, the CDR3 reads TGTGCCAGTAAGGGACAGATTTACAATGAGCAGTTCTTC.

This clone appeared once. The chain has TRBV4-3 and TRBJ1-2; 7 bases align to TRBD1. The CDR3 runs 15 residues. Germline V lookup: CDR1 LGHNA, CDR2 YSLEER. V lost 1 base, J lost 4 bases, and 6 bases stayed unmatched. CDR3: CASSQGQGVIYGYTF. In DNA form, the CDR3 reads TGCGCCAGCAGCCAAGGACAGGGTGTGATCTATGGCTACACCTTC.

The rearrangement links TRBV6-6 to TRBJ2-2; the D gene is possibly TRBD1 (7 bases). CDR3 size: 15 residues. Germline V gene data show CDR1 as MNHNY and CDR2 as SVGAGI (reference sequence). Trimming shortened V by 2 bases and J by 7 bases, and 14 bases separated the two germline ends. The CDR3: CASSYLGQEGGELFF. The CDR3, as DNA: TGTGCCAGCAGTTACCTTGGACAGGAGGGCGGGGAGCTGTTTTTT.

The CDR3 DNA reads TGTGCCAGCTCAACCACCCCCACAGACATGAACACTGAAGCTTTCTTT. This sequence encodes CASSTTPTDMNTEAFF. This chain uses TRBV18 with TRBJ1-1; the D is unclear. The CDR3 spans 16 residues. V lost 5 bases to trimming and J lost 0 bases, with 16 bases between them. CDR1 and CDR2 (germline): KGHSH, LQKENI.

The CDR3 DNA is TGTGCCACCACACGGGACTACGACCCAGAGCAGTACTTC. As protein: CATTRDYDPEQYF. The J gene is TRBJ2-7, the V gene TRBV12-3 or TRBV12-4; 7 bases line up with TRBD2. J was trimmed by 7 bases and V by 10 bases; bases with no gene match: 13. This CDR3 contains 13 residues.

The DNA for the CDR3 is TGTGCCAGCAGTGAACAGGGGGCTAGGCAGCCCCAGCATTTT. This translates into CASSEQGARQPQHF. This chain links TRBV6-1 with TRBJ1-5; the match to TRBD1 covers 8 bases. CDR3 length: 14 residues. V shed 2 bases, J shed 7 bases, and the junction held 4 bases outside the gene matches. From germline, CDR1 is MNHNS and CDR2 SASEGT.

The V gene is TRBV6-2 or TRBV6-3, the J gene TRBJ1-6; 8 bases align to TRBD1. The CDR3 is 18 residues long. The germline V gene has CDR1 MNHEY and CDR2 SVGEGT. Trimming took 2 bases from V and 4 from J; bases not matched to a gene: 10. CDR3 DNA: TGTGCCAGCAGTTACGAACAGGGGGGCGTGTGGTATAATTCACCCCTCCACTTT. The encoded protein is CASSYEQGGVWYNSPLHF.

The chain has TRBV13 and TRBJ2-5; TRBD1 is a possible D gene (6 bases). The CDR3 contains 12 residues. Germline CDR1 PRHDT, CDR2 FYEKMQ (reference sequence). The V gene lost 5 bases and the J gene lost 4 bases, with 8 bases spanning the gap. CDR3 region: CASSPRGETQYF. The CDR3 region has the DNA TGTGCCAGCAGCCCCAGGGGAGAGACCCAGTACTTC.

In this sample, this clone turned up once. The chain recombines TRBV15 with TRBJ2-5; the D gene is possibly TRBD1 (6 bases). The CDR3 extends over 14 amino acids. CDR1 is LNHNV, CDR2 YYDKDF, per germline (reference sequence). Trimming shortened V by 4 bases and J by 1 base, and 10 bases separated the two germline ends. The DNA of the CDR3 is TGTGCCACCAGCAAAGAACAGGGCCAAGAGACCCAGTACTTC. Its translation is CATSKEQGQETQYF.

The rearrangement links TRBV5-4 to TRBJ1-1, with a possible D match to TRBD1 (5 bases). CDR3 size: 17 residues. Germline V gives CDR1 SGHNT, CDR2 YYREEE (reference sequence). V lost 3 bases, J lost 4 bases, and 22 bases lay in between. The CDR3 spells CASSSGGQAPPGTEAFF. The DNA for the CDR3 is TGTGCCAGCAGCTCCGGCGGACAAGCCCCCCCAGGCACTGAAGCTTTCTTT. The full variable domain, in which reference TRBV5-4 and TRBJ1-1 provide the parts outside the CDR3, is ETGVTQSPTHLIKTRGQQVTLRCSSQSGHNTVSWYQQALGQGPQFIFQYYREEENGRGNFPPRFSGLQFPNYSSELNVNALELDDSALYLCASSSGGQAPPGTEAFFGQGTRLTVV.

V and J are TRBV6-2 or TRBV6-3 and TRBJ1-3, with D uncertain. Germline-derived CDR1 and CDR2 are MNHEY and SVGEGT. The CDR3 sequence is 15 residues long. Trimming pared 6 bases from V and 4 bases from J, leaving 16 bases between. The CDR3 region has the DNA TGTGCCAGCAGCTTCACAGCGGAAGGAGGAAACACCATATATTTT. The encoded protein is CASSFTAEGGNTIYF.

The V and J genes are TRBV10-1 and TRBJ2-1; 9 bases agree with TRBD2. Per germline, CDR1 WNHNN and CDR2 SYGVQD (reference sequence). Trimming took 0 bases from V and 7 from J; bases not matched to a gene: 7. The CDR3 runs 16 residues. The CDR3 DNA reads as TGCGCCAGCAGTGAGTCGACCAGCGGGGGGCCAAATGAGCAGTTCTTC. Translating gives CASSESTSGGPNEQFF.

The chain is built from TRBV11-2 and TRBJ2-5; 8 bases are shared with TRBD2. Trimming removed 5 bases from V and 7 bases from J; junction bases left unmatched: 6. The length of the CDR3 is 13 residues. CDR1 and CDR2 (germline): SGHAT, FQNNGV. The CDR3 sequence is CASSPGLEATQYF. The CDR3 bases are TGTGCCAGCAGCCCGGGACTAGAGGCGACCCAGTACTTC.

This clone was seen a few times. J is TRBJ2-3 and V is TRBV29-1, with a tentative D call TRBD1 (5 bases). Per the germline V gene, CDR1 is SQVTM and CDR2 is ANQGSEA. The CDR3 has 15 residues. V was shortened by 7 bases and J by 3 bases, with 20 bases between the two germline ends. Here the CDR3 reads CSGPEWWGRTDTQYF. Here the CDR3 DNA reads TGCAGCGGTCCAGAATGGTGGGGCAGGACAGATACGCAGTATTTT.

CDR3 in DNA: TGTGCCAGCAGACCGACAGGGGGACTAGGGCTCTATGGCTACACCTTC. Its protein is CASRPTGGLGLYGYTF. This sequence joins TRBV27 and TRBJ1-2, with 9 positions matching TRBD1. The CDR3 loop spans 16 amino acids. The germline CDR1 and CDR2 sequences are MNHEY and SMNVEV (reference sequence). The V and J ends lost 6 bases and 4 bases, in that order; junction bases with no gene match: 12.

The chain couples TRBV6-6 to TRBJ1-2, with TRBD1 identical over 10 bases. The CDR3 extends over 16 amino acids. V dropped 6 bases and J dropped 6; count of bases not matched to a gene: 13. The V gene's germline CDR1 is MNHNY and CDR2 SVGAGI (reference sequence). For the CDR3, the DNA is TGTGCCAGCAGCCCGAACCGATCCGGGACAGGGGATGGCTACACCTTC. This translates into CASSPNRSGTGDGYTF.

The rearrangement uses TRBV9 and TRBJ1-2; unclear D gene. Deletions cut 0 bases from V and 0 bases from J, with 9 bases between. CDR3 length equals 15 residues. The germline V gene has CDR1 SGDLS and CDR2 YYNGEE. CDR3 sequence reads: CASSVVQPTNYGYTF. The CDR3 region has the DNA TGTGCCAGCAGCGTAGTACAGCCAACTAACTATGGCTACACCTTC.